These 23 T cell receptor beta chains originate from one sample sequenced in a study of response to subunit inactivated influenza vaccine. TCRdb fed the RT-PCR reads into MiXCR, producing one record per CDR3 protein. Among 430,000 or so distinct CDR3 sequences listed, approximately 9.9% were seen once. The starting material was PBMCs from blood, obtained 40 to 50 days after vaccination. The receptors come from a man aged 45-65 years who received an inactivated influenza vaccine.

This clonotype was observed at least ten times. This chain's CDR3 is CASSLPQGRETQYF. CDR3 coding DNA: TGTGCCAGCAGCCTCCCACAGGGGCGAGAGACCCAGTACTTC. The chain combines TRBV4-2 with TRBJ2-5; 7 nucleotides line up with TRBD1. Per the germline V gene, CDR1 is LGHNA and CDR2 is YNFKEQ. The CDR3 sequence is 14 residues long. V lost 4 bases and J lost 4; bases outside the gene matches: 6.

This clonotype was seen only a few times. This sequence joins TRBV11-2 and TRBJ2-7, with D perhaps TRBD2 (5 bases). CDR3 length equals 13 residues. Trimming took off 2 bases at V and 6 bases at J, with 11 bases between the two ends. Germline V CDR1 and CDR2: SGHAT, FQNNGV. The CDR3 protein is CASSLTWTSEQYF. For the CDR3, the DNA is TGTGCCAGCAGCTTAACTTGGACTTCCGAGCAGTACTTC.

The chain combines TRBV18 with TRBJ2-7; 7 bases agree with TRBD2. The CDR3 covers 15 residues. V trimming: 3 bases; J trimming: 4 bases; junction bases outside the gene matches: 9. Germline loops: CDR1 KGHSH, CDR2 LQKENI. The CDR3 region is CASSPKAGDGYEQYF. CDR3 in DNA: TGTGCCAGCTCACCCAAGGCGGGAGACGGATACGAGCAGTACTTC.

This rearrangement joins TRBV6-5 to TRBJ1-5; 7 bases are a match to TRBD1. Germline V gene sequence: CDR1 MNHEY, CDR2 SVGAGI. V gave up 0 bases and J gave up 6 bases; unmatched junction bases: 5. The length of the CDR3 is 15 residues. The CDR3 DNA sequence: TGTGCCAGCAGTTACTCATCAGGGGGGGGTCAGCCCCAGCATTTT. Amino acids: CASSYSSGGGQPQHF.

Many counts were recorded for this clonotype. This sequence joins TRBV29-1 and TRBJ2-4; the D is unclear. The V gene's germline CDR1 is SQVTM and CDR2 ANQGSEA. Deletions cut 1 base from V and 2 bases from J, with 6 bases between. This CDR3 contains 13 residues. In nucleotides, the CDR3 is TGCAGCGTTGAAGGAAATACCAAAAACATTCAGTACTTC. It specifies CSVEGNTKNIQYF.

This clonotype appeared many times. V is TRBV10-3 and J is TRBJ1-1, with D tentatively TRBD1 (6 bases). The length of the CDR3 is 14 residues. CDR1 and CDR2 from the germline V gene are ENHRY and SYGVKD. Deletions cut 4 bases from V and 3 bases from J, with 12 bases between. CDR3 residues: CAISGAGVDTEAFF. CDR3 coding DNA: TGTGCCATCAGTGGAGCAGGGGTGGACACTGAAGCTTTCTTT.

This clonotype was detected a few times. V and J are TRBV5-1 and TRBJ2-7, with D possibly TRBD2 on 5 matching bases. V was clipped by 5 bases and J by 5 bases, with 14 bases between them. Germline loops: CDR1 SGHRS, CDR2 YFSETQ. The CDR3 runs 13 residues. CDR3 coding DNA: TGCGCCAGCAGGGACTGGCTGGGAGACGAGCAGTACTTC. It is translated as CASRDWLGDEQYF.

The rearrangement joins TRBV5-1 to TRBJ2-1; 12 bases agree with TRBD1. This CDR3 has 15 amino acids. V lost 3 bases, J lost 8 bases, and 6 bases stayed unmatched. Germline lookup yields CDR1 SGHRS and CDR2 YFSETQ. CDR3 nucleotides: TGCGCCAGCAGCTCTGGGACAGGGGGCGCCGATGAGCAGTTCTTC. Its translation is CASSSGTGGADEQFF.

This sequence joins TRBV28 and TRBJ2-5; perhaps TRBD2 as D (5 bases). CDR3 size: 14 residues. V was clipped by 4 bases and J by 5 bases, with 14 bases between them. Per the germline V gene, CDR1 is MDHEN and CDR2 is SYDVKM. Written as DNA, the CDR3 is TGTGCCAGCAGTTACCCACCGGGGAAGGAGACCCAGTACTTC. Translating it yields CASSYPPGKETQYF.

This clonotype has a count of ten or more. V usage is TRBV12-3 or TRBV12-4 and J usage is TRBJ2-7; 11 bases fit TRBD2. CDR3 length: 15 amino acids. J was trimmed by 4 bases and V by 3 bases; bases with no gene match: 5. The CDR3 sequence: CASSFWASGGYEQYF. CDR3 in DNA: TGTGCCAGCAGTTTTTGGGCTAGCGGGGGGTACGAGCAGTACTTC.

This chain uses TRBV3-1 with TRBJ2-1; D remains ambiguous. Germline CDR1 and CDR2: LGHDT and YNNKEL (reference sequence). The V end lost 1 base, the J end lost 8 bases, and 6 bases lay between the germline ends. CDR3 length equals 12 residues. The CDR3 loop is CASSQVGDEQFF. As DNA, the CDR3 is TGTGCCAGCAGCCAAGTTGGAGATGAGCAGTTCTTC.

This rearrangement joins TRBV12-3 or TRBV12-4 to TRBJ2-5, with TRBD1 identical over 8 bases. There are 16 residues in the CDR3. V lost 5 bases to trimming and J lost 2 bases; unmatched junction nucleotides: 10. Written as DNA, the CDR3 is TGTGCCAGCAGTACCAGGACAGGGCGGCGGCAAGAGACCCAGTACTTC. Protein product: CASSTRTGRRQETQYF.

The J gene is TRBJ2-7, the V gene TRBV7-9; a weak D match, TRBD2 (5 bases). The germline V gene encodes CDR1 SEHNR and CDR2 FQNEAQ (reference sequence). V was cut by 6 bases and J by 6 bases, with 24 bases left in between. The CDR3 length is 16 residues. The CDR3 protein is CASRGGFGGGVGEQYF. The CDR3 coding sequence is TGTGCCAGCAGAGGAGGATTCGGTGGTGGGGTCGGCGAGCAGTACTTC.

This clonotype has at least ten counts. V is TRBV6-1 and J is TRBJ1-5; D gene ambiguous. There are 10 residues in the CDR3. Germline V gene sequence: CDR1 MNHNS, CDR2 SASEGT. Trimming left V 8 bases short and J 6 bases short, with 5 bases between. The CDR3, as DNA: TGTGCCAGCGGGCTTCAGCCCCAGCATTTT. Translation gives CASGLQPQHF.

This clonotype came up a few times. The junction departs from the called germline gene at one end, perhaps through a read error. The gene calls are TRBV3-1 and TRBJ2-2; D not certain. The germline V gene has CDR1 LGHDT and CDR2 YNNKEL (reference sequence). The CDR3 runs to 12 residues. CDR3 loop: CASNQLEGELFF. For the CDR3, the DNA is TGTGCCAGCAACCAATTAGAGGGGGAGCTGTTTTTT.

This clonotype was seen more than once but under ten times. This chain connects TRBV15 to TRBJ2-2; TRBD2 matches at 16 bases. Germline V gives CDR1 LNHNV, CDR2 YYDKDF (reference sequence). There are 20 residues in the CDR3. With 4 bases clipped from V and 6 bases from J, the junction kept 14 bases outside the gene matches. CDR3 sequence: CATSTPLGGLAGGHAGELFF. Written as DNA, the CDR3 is TGTGCCACCAGCACCCCCCTTGGGGGACTAGCGGGAGGGCATGCCGGGGAGCTGTTTTTT.

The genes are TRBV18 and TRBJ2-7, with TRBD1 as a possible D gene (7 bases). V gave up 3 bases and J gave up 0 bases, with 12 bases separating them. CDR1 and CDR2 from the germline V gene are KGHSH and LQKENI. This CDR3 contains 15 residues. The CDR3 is CASSPSRDSSYEQYF. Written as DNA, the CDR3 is TGTGCCAGCTCACCGTCGCGGGACAGCTCCTACGAGCAGTACTTC. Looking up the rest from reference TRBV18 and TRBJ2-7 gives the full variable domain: NAGVMQNPRHLVRRRGQEARLRCSPMKGHSHVYWYRQLPEEGLKFMVYLQKENIIDESGMPKERFSAEFPKEGPSILRIQQVVRGDSAAYFCASSPSRDSSYEQYFGPGTRLTVT.

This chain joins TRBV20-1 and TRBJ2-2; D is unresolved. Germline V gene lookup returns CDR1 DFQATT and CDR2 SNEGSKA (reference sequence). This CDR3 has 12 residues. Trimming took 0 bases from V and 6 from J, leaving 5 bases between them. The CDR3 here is CSARDLPGELFF. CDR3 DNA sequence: TGCAGTGCTAGAGATCTCCCCGGGGAGCTGTTTTTT.

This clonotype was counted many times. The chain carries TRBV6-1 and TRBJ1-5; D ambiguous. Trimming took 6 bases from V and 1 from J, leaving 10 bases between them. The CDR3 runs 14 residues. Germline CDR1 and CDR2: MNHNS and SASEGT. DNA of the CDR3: TGTGCCAGCAGCGCTAGGAGGAGCAATCAGCCCCAGCATTTT. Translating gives CASSARRSNQPQHF.

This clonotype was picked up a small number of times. The CDR3: CASSFRVGDTQYF. The CDR3, as DNA: TGTGCCAGCAGTTTCAGGGTCGGAGATACGCAGTATTTT. This chain joins TRBV28 and TRBJ2-3; weak D call: TRBD1 (5 bases). CDR1 is MDHEN, CDR2 SYDVKM, per germline. There are 13 residues in the CDR3. The V gene lost 3 bases and the J gene lost 5 bases, with 9 bases spanning the gap.

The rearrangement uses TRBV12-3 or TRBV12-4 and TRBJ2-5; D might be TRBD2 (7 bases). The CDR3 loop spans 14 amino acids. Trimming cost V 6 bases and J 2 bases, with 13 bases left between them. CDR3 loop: CASSRAGAQETQYF. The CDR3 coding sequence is TGTGCCAGCAGCCGCGCGGGGGCTCAAGAGACCCAGTACTTC.

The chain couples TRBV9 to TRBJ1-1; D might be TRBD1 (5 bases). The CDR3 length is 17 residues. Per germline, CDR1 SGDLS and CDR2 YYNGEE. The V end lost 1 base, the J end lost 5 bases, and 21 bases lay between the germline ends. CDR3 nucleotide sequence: TGTGCCAGCAGCGTACCCCCGGGACGGGTCACAAGGACTGAAGCTTTCTTT. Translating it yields CASSVPPGRVTRTEAFF.

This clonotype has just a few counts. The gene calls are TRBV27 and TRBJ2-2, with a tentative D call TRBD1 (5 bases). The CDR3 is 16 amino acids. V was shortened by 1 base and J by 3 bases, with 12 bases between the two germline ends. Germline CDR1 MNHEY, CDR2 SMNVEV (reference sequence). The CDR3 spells CASSLFGARDTGELFF. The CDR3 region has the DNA TGTGCCAGCAGTTTATTTGGGGCTAGGGACACCGGGGAGCTGTTTTTT.